This entry is about one T cell receptor beta chain. Antigen unknown. Isolated RNA was reverse transcribed into cDNA used as the sequencing template. Repertoires were generated with immunoSEQ multiplex PCR, while TCRdb's copy carries only in-frame clones and drops some. The sample has about 120,000 clones, around 64% seen once. CDR1 is MNHEY and CDR2 is SMNVEV in the germline V gene (reference sequence). Trimming shortened V by 3 bases and J by 5 bases, and 13 bases separated the two germline ends. The CDR3 extends over 14 amino acids. The sample originates from a study of CD8+ T cells in alopecia areata. Overall study findings and caveats: Lesional tissue from the scalp (especially in alopecia totalis/universalis) showed higher clonality than normal scalp.

Source material: CD4+ T cells sorted from blood. This chain connects TRBV27 to TRBJ1-1; D remains ambiguous. This sequence originates from a human donor in good health. Here the CDR3 reads CASSLARRSTEAFF. The CDR3 region has the DNA TGTGCCAGCAGTTTGGCCAGGAGATCTACTGAAGCTTTCTTT.